This T cell receptor beta chain was documented in a study of OX40 agonist ivuxolimab in advanced cancers. TCRdb's table, derived via immunoSEQ multiplex PCR, lists solely in-frame clones and lacks some. The table has about 100,000 clones, about 89% seen once. Unmatched junction bases numbered 9, after V lost 8 bases and J lost 2 bases. The CDR3 sequence is 14 residues long. Germline V CDR1 and CDR2: MNHEY, SVGAGI. The sequence derives from an adult with an advanced solid tumor such as melanoma, head and neck, liver or kidney cancer. This specimen consisted of CD4+ or CD8+ T cells sorted from blood, obtained in a trial of the OX40 agonist ivuxolimab. The gene calls are TRBV6-5 and TRBJ2-7; 7 positions match TRBD2. The CDR3 DNA reads TGTGCCAGCCACGGACTAGTCTATCCCTACGAGCAGTACTTC. Translated: CASHGLVYPYEQYF.